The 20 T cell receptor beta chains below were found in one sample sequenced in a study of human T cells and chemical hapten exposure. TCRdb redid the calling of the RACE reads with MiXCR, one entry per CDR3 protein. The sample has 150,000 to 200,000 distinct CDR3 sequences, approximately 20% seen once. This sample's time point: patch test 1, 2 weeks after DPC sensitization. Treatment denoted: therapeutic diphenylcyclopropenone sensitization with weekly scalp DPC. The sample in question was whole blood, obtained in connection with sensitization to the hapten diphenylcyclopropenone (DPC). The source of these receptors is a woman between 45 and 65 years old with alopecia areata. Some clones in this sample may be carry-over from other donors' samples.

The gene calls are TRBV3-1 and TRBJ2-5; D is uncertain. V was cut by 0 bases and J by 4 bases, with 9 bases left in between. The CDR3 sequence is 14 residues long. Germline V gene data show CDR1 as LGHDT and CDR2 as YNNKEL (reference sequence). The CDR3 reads CASSQDHRGETQYF. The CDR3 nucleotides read TGTGCCAGCAGCCAAGATCACCGAGGAGAGACCCAGTACTTC.

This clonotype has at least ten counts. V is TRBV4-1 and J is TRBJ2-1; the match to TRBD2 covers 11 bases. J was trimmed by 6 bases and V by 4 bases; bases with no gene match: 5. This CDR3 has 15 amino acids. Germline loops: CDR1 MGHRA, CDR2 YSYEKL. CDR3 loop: CASSRVAGGSNEQFF. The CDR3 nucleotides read TGCGCCAGCAGCCGGGTAGCGGGAGGGTCCAATGAGCAGTTCTTC.

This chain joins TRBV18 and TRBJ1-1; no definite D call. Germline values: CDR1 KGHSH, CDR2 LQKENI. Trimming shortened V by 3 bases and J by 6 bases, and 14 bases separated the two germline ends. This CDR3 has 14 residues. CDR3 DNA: TGTGCCAGCTCACCCCAAAGACTTACTTCTGAAGCTTTCTTT. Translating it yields CASSPQRLTSEAFF.

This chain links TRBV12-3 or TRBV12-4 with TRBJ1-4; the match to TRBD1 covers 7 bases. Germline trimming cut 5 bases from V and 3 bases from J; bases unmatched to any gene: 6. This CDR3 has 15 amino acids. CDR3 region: CASSARQGPNEKLFF. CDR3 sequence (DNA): TGTGCCAGCAGTGCAAGACAGGGCCCTAATGAAAAACTGTTTTTT.

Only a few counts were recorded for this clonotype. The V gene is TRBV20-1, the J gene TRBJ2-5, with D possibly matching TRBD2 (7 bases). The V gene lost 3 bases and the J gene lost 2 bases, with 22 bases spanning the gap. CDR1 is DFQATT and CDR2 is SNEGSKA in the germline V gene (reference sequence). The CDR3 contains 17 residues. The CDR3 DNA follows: TGCAGTGCTAGTAGCCTCCGGGGGGCTAGCGCGCAAGAGACCCAGTACTTC. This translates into CSASSLRGASAQETQYF.

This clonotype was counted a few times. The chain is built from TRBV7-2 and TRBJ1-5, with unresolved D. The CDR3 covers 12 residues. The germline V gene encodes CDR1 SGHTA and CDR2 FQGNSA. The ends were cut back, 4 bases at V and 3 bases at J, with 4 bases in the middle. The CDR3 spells CASSYSNQPQHF. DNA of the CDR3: TGTGCCAGCAGCTACTCCAATCAGCCCCAGCATTTT.

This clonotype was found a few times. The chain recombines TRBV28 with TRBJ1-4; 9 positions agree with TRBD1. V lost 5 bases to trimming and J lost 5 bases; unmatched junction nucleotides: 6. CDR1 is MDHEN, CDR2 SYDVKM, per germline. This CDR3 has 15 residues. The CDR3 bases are TGTGCCAGCAGTCCGCCCGGGACAGGGAATGAAAAACTGTTTTTT. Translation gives CASSPPGTGNEKLFF.

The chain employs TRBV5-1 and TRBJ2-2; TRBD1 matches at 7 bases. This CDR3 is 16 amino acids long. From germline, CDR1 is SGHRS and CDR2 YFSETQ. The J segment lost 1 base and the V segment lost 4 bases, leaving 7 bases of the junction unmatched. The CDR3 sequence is CASSLQGTKNTGELFF. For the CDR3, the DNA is TGCGCCAGCAGCCTACAGGGGACCAAGAACACCGGGGAGCTGTTTTTT.

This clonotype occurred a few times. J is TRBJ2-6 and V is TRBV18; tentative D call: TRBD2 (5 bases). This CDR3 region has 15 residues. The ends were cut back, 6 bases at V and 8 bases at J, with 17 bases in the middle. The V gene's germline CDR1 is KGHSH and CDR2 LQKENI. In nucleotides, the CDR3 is TGTGCCAGCTCGCCGCAAGTCGGGGAGACCAACGTCCTGACTTTC. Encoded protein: CASSPQVGETNVLTF.

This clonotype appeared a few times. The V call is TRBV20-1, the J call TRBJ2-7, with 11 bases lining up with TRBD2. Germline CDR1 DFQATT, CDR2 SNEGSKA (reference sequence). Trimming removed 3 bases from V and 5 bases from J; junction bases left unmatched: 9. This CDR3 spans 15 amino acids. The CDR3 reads CSASYIAGGQDEQYF. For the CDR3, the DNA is TGCAGTGCTAGCTACATAGCGGGAGGGCAGGACGAGCAGTACTTC.

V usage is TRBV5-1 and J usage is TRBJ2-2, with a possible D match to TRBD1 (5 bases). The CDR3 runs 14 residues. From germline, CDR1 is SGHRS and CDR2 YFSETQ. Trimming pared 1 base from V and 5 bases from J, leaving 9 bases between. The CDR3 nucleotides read TGCGCCAGCAGCTTGAAGGGGCGTACCGGGGAGCTGTTTTTT. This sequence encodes CASSLKGRTGELFF.

CDR3 residues: CASSLDQLGTGFGYTF. CDR3 sequence (DNA): TGTGCCAGCTCCCTCGATCAGCTCGGGACAGGGTTTGGCTACACCTTC. The chain couples TRBV18 to TRBJ1-2, with 9 nucleotides matching TRBD1. The CDR3 totals 16 residues. V trimming: 6 bases; J trimming: 7 bases; junction bases outside the gene matches: 15. CDR1 is KGHSH and CDR2 is LQKENI in the germline V gene.

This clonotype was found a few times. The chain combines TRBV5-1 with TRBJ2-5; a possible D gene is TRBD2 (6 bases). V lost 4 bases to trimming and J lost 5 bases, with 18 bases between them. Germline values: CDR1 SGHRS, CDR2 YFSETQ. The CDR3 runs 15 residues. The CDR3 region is CASSATPGGEETQYF. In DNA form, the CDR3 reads TGCGCCAGCAGCGCAACCCCCGGGGGTGAGGAGACCCAGTACTTC.

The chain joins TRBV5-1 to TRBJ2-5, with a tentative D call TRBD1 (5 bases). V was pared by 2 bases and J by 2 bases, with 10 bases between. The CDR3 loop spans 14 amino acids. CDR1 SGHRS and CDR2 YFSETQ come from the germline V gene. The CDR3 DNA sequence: TGCGCCAGCAGCTTATTTAGGGGTCAAGAGACCCAGTACTTC. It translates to CASSLFRGQETQYF. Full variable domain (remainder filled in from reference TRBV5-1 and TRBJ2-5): KAGVTQTPRYLIKTRGQQVTLSCSPISGHRSVSWYQQTPGQGLQFLFEYFSETQRNKGNFPGRFSGRQFSNSRSEMNVSTLELGDSALYLCASSLFRGQETQYFGPGTRLLVL.

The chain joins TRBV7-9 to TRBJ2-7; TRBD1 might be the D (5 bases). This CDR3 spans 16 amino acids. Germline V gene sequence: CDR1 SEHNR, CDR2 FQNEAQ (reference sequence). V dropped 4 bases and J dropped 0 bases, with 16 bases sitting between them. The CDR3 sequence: CASSYPEDSLSYEQYF. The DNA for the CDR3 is TGTGCCAGCAGCTACCCAGAAGACAGCCTCTCCTACGAGCAGTACTTC.

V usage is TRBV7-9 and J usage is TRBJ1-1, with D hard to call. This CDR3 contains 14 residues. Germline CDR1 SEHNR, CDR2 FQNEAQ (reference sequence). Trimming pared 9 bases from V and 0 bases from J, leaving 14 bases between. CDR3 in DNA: TGTGCCAGGCCGGGCCTCTACATGAACACTGAAGCTTTCTTT. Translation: CARPGLYMNTEAFF. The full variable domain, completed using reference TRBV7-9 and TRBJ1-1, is DTGVSQNPRHKITKRGQNVTFRCDPISEHNRLYWYRQTLGQGPEFLTYFQNEAQLEKSRLLSDRFSAERPKGSFSTLEIQRTEQGDSAMYLCARPGLYMNTEAFFGQGTRLTVV.

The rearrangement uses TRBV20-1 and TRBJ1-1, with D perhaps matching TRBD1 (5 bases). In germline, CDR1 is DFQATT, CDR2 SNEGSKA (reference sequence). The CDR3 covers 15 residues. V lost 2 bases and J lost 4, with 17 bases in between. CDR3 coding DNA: TGCAGTGCTAGAAACCGGCCAGGGTTTTTCACTGAAGCTTTCTTT. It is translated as CSARNRPGFFTEAFF.

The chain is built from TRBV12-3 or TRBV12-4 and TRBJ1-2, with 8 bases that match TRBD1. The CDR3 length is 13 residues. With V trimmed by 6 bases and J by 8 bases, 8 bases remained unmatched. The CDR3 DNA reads TGTGCCAGCAGGCAAGCAGGGGGCGTGGGCTACACCTTC. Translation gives CASRQAGGVGYTF.

In DNA, the CDR3 is TGTGCCTGGAGTGGTAGCGGCCCGGAGCAGTTCTTC. This gives the protein CAWSGSGPEQFF. V usage is TRBV30 and J usage is TRBJ2-1, with a tentative D call TRBD2 (6 bases). Germline CDR1 reads GTSNPN; CDR2 reads SVGIG (reference sequence). The CDR3 loop spans 12 amino acids. Trimming pared 1 base from V and 10 bases from J, leaving 11 bases between. The whole variable domain, filled in from reference TRBV30 and TRBJ2-1, reads SQTIHQWPATLVQPVGSPLSLECTVEGTSNPNLYWYRQAAGRGLQLLFYSVGIGQISSEVPQNLSASRPQDRQFILSSKKLLLSDSGFYLCAWSGSGPEQFFGPGTRLTVL.

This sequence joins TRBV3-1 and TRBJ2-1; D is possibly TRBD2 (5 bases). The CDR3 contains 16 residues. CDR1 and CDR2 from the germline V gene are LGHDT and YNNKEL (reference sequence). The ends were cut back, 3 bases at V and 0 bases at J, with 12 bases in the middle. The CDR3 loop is CASSHGGPSSYNEQFF. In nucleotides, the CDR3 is TGTGCCAGCAGCCACGGCGGGCCGAGCTCCTACAATGAGCAGTTCTTC.